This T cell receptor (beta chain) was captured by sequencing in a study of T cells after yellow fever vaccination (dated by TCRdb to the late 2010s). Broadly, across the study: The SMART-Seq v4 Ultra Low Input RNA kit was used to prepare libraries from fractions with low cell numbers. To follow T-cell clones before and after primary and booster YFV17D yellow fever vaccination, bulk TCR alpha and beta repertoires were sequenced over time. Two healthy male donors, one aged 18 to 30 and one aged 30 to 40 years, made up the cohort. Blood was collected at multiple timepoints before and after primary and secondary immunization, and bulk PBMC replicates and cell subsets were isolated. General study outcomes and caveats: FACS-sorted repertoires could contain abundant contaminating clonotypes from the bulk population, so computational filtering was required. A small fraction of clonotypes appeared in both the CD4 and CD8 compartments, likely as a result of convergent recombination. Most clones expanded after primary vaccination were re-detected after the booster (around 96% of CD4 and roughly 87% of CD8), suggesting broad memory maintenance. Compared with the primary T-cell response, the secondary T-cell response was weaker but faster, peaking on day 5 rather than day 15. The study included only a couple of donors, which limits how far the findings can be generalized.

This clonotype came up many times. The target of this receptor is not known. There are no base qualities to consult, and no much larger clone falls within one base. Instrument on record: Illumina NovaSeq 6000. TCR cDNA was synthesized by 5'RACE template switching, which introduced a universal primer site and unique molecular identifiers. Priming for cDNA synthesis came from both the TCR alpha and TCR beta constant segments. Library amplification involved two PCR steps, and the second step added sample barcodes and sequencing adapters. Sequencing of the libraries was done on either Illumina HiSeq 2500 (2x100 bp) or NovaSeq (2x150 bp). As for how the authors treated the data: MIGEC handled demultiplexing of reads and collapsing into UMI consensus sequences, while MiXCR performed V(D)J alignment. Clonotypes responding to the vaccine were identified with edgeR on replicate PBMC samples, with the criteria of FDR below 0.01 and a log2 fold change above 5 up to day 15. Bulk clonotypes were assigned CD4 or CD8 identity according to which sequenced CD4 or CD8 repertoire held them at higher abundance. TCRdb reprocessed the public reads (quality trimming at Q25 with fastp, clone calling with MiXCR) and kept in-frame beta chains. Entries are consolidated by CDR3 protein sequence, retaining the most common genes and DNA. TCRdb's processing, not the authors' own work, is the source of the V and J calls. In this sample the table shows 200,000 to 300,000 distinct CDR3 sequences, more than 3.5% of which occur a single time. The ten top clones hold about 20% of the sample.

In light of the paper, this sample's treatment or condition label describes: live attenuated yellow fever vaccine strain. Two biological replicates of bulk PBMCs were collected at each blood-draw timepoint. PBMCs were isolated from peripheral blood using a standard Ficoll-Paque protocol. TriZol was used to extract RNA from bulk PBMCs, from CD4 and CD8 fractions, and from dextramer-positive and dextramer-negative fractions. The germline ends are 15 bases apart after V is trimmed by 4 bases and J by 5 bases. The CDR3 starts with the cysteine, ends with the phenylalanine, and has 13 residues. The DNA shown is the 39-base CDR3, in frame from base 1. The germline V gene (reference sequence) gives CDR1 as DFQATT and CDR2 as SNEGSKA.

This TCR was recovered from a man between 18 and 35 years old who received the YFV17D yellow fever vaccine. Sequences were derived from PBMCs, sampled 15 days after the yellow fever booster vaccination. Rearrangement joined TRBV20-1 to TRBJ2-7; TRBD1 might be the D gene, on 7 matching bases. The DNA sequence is TGCAGTGCTACCAGGGGGGCCAGGGACGAGCAGTACTTC. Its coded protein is CSATRGARDEQYF.